This TCR beta chain is from a study of T cell repertoires in breast cancer (dated by TCRdb to 2016 to 2018). About the investigation overall: Tumors, lymph nodes and peripheral blood lymphocytes from breast cancer patients were profiled in the study, along with peripheral blood from healthy control donors. ER+/PR+ status was present in the majority of the roughly 19 patient tumors that were analyzed for shared TCRs. Nine healthy donors, of an age range similar to that of the patients, were included as controls. Sequencing yielded on average about 500,000 sequences per sample and 7.5 to 10 reads per input cell. The study reasoned that TCRs shared between breast cancer patients would target shared antigens, given breast cancer's low mutational burden and rare common mutations. Tumors and tumor-involved lymph nodes were minced and digested with Liberase and DNase, then filtered through 70-um and 40-um filters. Tumor-free lymph nodes were processed with no enzymatic digestion, and blood samples were separated using Ficoll. Results and caveats for the whole study, not just this receptor: Emulsion RT-PCR was regarded as qualitative rather than quantitative, because clone recovery was skewed by transcript abundance and primer differences. More than 15 TCR pairs were shared across seven or more patient tumors and were rarely found in control blood, which suggested possible tumor specificity. Tumor-involved sentinel lymph nodes shared about fourfold more TCRs with matched tumor repertoires than tumor-free nodes (approximately 8% versus 2%). Shared TCRs were encoded by various nucleotide sequences, which suggests selection and expansion based on antigen. TRBV7 predominated among shared TCRs, which may reflect tumor recognition or a mispriming bias from eight TRBV7 primers. Genuine antitumor clones may have been missed because singleton TCRs were discarded and only part of each tumor was sampled.

To analyze paired alpha-beta TCRs of CD8+ T cells, the study used an expanded emulsion RT-PCR method with primers covering all TCR V genes. Before emulsion RT-PCR, CD8+ T cells were isolated using a CD8 positive selection kit and then incubated overnight in about 10 IU/mL IL-2. Library method: emulsion pairing. Unpaired genes were suppressed by a second nested PCR containing blocking oligos, after which a third nested PCR added Illumina adaptors and barcodes. Each emulsion RT-PCR master mix held roughly 5,000-260,000 T cells and included C-region, Stepout and V-region primers. Emulsions were generated with the Micellula Emulsion and Purification Kit, and RT-PCR used Qiagen OneStep RT-PCR reagents. The pooled libraries were sequenced on an Illumina MiSeq using paired-end 2 x 250 reads. The paper's processing steps were these. Read pairs were joined in Galaxy and clipped at the engineered overlap into separate alpha and beta files, and reads that were not clipped were discarded. Alpha-beta pairs were assigned using CompleteTCR, a MiTCR-based pipeline in which chains sharing read cluster identifiers are linked by an R script. TCR sequences that were observed only once, about 1-3.4% of the total, were removed as potential sequencing errors. TCRdb reworked the public reads: Q25 trimming with fastp, MiXCR clone assembly, productive beta chains retained. Every distinct CDR3 protein forms one entry, paired with its most common genes and DNA. The V and J calls shown here were made by TCRdb, not taken from the authors' results. The sample records about 40,000 distinct CDR3 sequences, 45% to 55% of which are singletons. Clones ranked in the top ten supply 50% to 65% of the sample.

Many counts were recorded for this clonotype. What this receptor recognizes is not known. One base away there is no much larger clone; base qualities are not given. V gives up 3 bases and J gives up 4 bases, and the segment between their germline ends measures 8 bases. The CDR3 measures 13 amino acids from cysteine to phenylalanine. Only the CDR3 DNA stays, 39 bases, in frame from base 1. CDR1 and CDR2, per the germline V gene, are SGHVS and FQNEAQ. This chain is built from TRBV7-8 and TRBJ2-3; no D gene is confidently identified. Sequenced material: CD8+ T cells. The sequence was collected from a pool of human donors with breast cancer or a healthy control (not recorded which). The bases read TGTGCCAGCAGCTTCTCATGGCCAGATACGCAGTATTTT. It translates as CASSFSWPDTQYF.